Below are 13 T cell receptor beta chains sequenced from a single sample in a study of T cell changes during pregnancy in multiple sclerosis. Measured with immunoSEQ multiplex PCR; TCRdb has only the in-frame clones, and not every one. The repertoire includes more than 35,000 clones, 92% of them detected once, and around 0.78% sits in the top ten. Sequenced material: CD4+ T cells from peripheral blood mononuclear cells, taken in the third trimester of pregnancy. The receptors derive from a female donor with multiple sclerosis, enrolled in a pregnancy study.

The table lists this clone with a count of one. CDR3 residues: CASSLGQGPEKLFF. The CDR3 region has the DNA TGTGCCAGCAGCTTGGGACAGGGACCTGAAAAACTGTTTTTT. The chain has TRBV11-3 and TRBJ1-4; 9 bases fit TRBD1. V shed 3 bases, J shed 7 bases, and the junction held 3 bases outside the gene matches. From germline, CDR1 is SGHNT and CDR2 YENEEA. The length of the CDR3 is 14 residues.

This chain connects TRBV10-3 to TRBJ1-1; unclear D gene. CDR3 length: 12 amino acids. Germline V gene sequence: CDR1 ENHRY, CDR2 SYGVKD. Trimming shortened V by 1 base and J by 5 bases, and 5 bases separated the two germline ends. In nucleotides, the CDR3 is TGTGCCATCAGTGAGTTCGGGACTGAAGCTTTCTTT. It yields the protein CAISEFGTEAFF.

V usage is TRBV19 and J usage is TRBJ2-7; 9 bases fit TRBD2. The CDR3 loop spans 16 amino acids. Germline CDR1 and CDR2: LNHDA and SQIVND (reference sequence). With 7 bases clipped from V and 4 bases from J, the junction kept 14 bases outside the gene matches. The CDR3 DNA is TGTGCCAGTATCTATAGTGGGTCTAGCGGGAAATACGAGCAGTACTTC. Translation gives CASIYSGSSGKYEQYF.

The genes are TRBV29-1 and TRBJ1-4; TRBD1 agrees at 9 bases. This CDR3 comprises 15 residues. CDR1 and CDR2 from the germline V gene are SQVTM and ANQGSEA. The V and J ends lost 5 bases and 5 bases, in that order; junction bases with no gene match: 9. The CDR3 spells CSVTLDGTGNEKLFF. The CDR3 nucleotides are TGCAGCGTTACCTTGGACGGGACAGGGAATGAAAAACTGTTTTTT.

J is TRBJ2-7 and V is TRBV19; 14 positions match TRBD2. V was clipped by 5 bases and J by 2 bases; unmatched bases: 2. The CDR3 is made up of 15 amino acids. From germline, CDR1 is LNHDA and CDR2 SQIVND (reference sequence). CDR3 coding DNA: TGTGCCAGTAGTGTGGGACTAGCGGGAGCCTACGAGCAGTACTTC. It is translated as CASSVGLAGAYEQYF. The full variable domain, in which reference TRBV19 and TRBJ2-7 provide the parts outside the CDR3, is DGGITQSPKYLFRKEGQNVTLSCEQNLNHDAMYWYRQDPGQGLRLIYYSQIVNDFQKGDIAEGYSVSREKKESFPLTVTSAQKNPTAFYLCASSVGLAGAYEQYFGPGTRLTVT.

CDR3 nucleotide sequence: TGTGCCAGCAGCTCCTATCAGGGTATTGAAGCTTTCTTT. It translates to CASSSYQGIEAFF. The chain employs TRBV11-2 and TRBJ1-1; D is possibly TRBD1 (5 bases). Trimming took off 4 bases at V and 7 bases at J, with 13 bases between the two ends. Germline V CDR1 and CDR2: SGHAT, FQNNGV. The CDR3 has 13 residues.

The J gene is TRBJ2-1, the V gene TRBV28, with D possibly being TRBD1 (6 bases). V shed 3 bases and J shed 4 bases, with 13 bases lying between them. The CDR3 runs to 15 residues. Germline CDR1 MDHEN, CDR2 SYDVKM. CDR3 nucleotide sequence: TGTGCCAGCAGTTTCCAGGGGAATGGTTACAATGAGCAGTTCTTC. Protein product: CASSFQGNGYNEQFF. The full variable domain, completed using reference TRBV28 and TRBJ2-1, is DVKVTQSSRYLVKRTGEKVFLECVQDMDHENMFWYRQDPGLGLRLIYFSYDVKMKEKGDIPEGYSVSREKKERFSLILESASTNQTSMYLCASSFQGNGYNEQFFGPGTRLTVL.

This chain uses TRBV11-3 with TRBJ2-1; maybe TRBD2 (5 bases). This CDR3 region has 15 residues. V was pared by 5 bases and J by 8 bases, with 19 bases between. Germline CDR1 reads SGHNT; CDR2 reads YENEEA. The CDR3 DNA sequence: TGTGCCAGCAGCAAATCCCAAACGGGAAGCGATGAGCAGTTCTTC. Protein: CASSKSQTGSDEQFF.

This chain links TRBV7-2 with TRBJ2-1; 8 bases align to TRBD1. Germline trimming cut 2 bases from V and 7 bases from J; bases unmatched to any gene: 7. The CDR3 consists of 15 residues. CDR1 is SGHTA and CDR2 is FQGNSA in the germline V gene. The CDR3: CASSLWQGAANEQFF. The CDR3 DNA reads as TGTGCCAGCAGCTTATGGCAGGGGGCGGCAAATGAGCAGTTCTTC.

V is TRBV7-8 and J is TRBJ1-4, with TRBD1 identical over 9 bases. CDR1 and CDR2 from the germline V gene are SGHVS and FQNEAQ. The junction had 12 bases not matched to a gene; V was cut back by 5 bases and J by 8 bases. The CDR3 is 16 amino acids. The CDR3 nucleotides are TGTGCCAGCAGCGTAGGATTCACAGGGGGCAACGAAAAACTGTTTTTT. It yields the protein CASSVGFTGGNEKLFF.

The V call is TRBV27, the J call TRBJ2-7; D may be TRBD1 (5 bases). The V gene lost 3 bases and the J gene lost 0 bases, with 6 bases spanning the gap. Germline values: CDR1 MNHEY, CDR2 SMNVEV (reference sequence). The CDR3 consists of 13 residues. The CDR3 reads CASSFQGSYEQYF. The CDR3, as DNA: TGTGCCAGCAGTTTCCAGGGCTCCTACGAGCAGTACTTC.

On this clone itself: Other DNA variants within this sample encode the same CDR3. The chain recombines TRBV28 with TRBJ2-7; D perhaps matches TRBD1 (5 bases). V was shortened by 6 bases and J by 4 bases, with 10 bases between the two germline ends. The CDR3 spans 12 residues. Germline V gene lookup returns CDR1 MDHEN and CDR2 SYDVKM. The CDR3 DNA sequence: TGTGCCAGCAGCTTAGCAGGGTACGAGCAGTACTTC. It specifies CASSLAGYEQYF.

The J gene is TRBJ2-5, the V gene TRBV5-4; 8 bases align to TRBD2. V shed 0 bases and J 2 bases; nucleotides not matched to a gene: 3. CDR1 is SGHNT, CDR2 YYREEE, per germline (reference sequence). The length of the CDR3 is 15 residues. CDR3 in amino acids: CASSLASGLQETQYF. Here the CDR3 DNA reads TGTGCCAGCAGCTTGGCTAGCGGGCTACAAGAGACCCAGTACTTC.